This TCR beta chain derives from a study of T-cell memory formation after mild COVID-19. This CDR3 has 13 amino acids. Trimming took 8 bases from V and 6 from J, leaving 15 bases between them. TCRdb re-analysed the 5' RACE reads in MiXCR, keeping a single row per CDR3 protein. The data show hundreds of thousands of distinct CDR3 sequences, 15% to 20% seen once. Sequencing was carried out using PBMCs or a T cell subset sorted from them (not recorded which). The sequence derives from an adult woman who had mild COVID-19 (a few samples of this study predate the infection). Cell type and time point are not known. V usage is TRBV12-3 or TRBV12-4 and J usage is TRBJ2-3; D call uncertain. Here the CDR3 DNA reads TGTGCCAGCTCTTCCCGCGTGGGGGATACGCAGTATTTT. It translates to CASSSRVGDTQYF.